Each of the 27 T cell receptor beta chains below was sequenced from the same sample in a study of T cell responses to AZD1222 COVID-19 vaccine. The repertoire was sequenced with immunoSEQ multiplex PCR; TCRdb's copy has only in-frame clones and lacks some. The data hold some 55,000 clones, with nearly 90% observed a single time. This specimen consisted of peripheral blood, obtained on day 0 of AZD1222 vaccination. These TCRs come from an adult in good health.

In nucleotides, the CDR3 is TGTGCCTGGCGCGACGGCCCGGGGACTGAAGCTTTCTTT. Its protein product is CAWRDGPGTEAFF. The gene calls are TRBV30 and TRBJ1-1; D unresolved. The CDR3 sequence is 13 residues long. V was pared by 5 bases and J by 5 bases, with 15 bases between. Germline values: CDR1 GTSNPN, CDR2 SVGIG (reference sequence).

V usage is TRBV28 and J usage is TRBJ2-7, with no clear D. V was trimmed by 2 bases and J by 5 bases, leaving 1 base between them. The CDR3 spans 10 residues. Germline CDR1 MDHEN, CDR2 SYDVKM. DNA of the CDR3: TGTGCCAGCAGTTTAGACGAGCAGTACTTC. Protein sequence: CASSLDEQYF.

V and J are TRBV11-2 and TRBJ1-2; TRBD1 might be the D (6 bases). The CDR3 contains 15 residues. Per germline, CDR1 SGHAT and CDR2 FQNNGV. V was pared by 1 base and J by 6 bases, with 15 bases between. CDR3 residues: CASSLADTGANGYTF. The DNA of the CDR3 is TGTGCCAGCAGCTTAGCCGATACGGGGGCGAATGGCTACACCTTC.

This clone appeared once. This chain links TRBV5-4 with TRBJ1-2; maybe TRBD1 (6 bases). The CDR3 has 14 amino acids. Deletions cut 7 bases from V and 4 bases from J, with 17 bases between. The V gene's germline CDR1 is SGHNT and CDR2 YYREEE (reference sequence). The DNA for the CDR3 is TGTGCCAGCGGCTACAGGGAGGTATTCTATGGCTACACCTTC. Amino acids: CASGYREVFYGYTF.

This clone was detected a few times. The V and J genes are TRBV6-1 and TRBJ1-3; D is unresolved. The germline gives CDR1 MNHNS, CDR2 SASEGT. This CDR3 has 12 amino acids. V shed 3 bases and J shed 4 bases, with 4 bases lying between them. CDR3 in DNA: TGTGCCAGCAGTGATCGGGGAAACACCATATATTTT. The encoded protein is CASSDRGNTIYF.

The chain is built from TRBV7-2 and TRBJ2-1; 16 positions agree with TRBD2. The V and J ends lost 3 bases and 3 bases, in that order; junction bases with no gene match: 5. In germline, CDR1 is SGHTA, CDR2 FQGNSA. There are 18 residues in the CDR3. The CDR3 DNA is TGTGCCAGCAGCTTCGGGACTAGCGGGGGGGCGTTCTACAATGAGCAGTTCTTC. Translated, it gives CASSFGTSGGAFYNEQFF.

This chain's CDR3 is CASSTETGYNGELFF. CDR3 nucleotides: TGTGCCAGTAGTACCGAGACAGGGTATAACGGGGAGCTGTTTTTT. The chain has TRBV19 and TRBJ2-2; TRBD1 aligns across 7 bases. The CDR3 runs 15 residues. Germline trimming cut 4 bases from V and 7 bases from J; bases unmatched to any gene: 9. The germline V gene has CDR1 LNHDA and CDR2 SQIVND (reference sequence).

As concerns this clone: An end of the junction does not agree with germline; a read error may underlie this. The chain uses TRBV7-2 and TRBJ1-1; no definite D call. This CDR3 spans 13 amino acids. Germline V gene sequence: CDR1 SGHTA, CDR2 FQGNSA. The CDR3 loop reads CASSFESAPHADF. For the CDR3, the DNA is TGTGCCAGCAGCTTTGAGTCCGCGCCACACGCGGATTTT.

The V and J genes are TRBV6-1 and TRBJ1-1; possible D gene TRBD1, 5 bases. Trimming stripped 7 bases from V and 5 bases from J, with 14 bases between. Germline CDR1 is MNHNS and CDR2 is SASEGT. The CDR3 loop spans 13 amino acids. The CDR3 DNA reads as TGTGCCAGCACCCGACAGACTGGGACTGAAGCTTTCTTT. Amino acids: CASTRQTGTEAFF.

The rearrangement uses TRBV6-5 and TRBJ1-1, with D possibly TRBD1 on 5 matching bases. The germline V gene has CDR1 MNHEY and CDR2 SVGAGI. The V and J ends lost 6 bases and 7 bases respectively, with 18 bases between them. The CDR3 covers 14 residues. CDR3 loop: CASRPLGRDGEAFF. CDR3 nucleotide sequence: TGTGCCAGCAGACCCTTGGGGAGGGACGGTGAAGCTTTCTTT.

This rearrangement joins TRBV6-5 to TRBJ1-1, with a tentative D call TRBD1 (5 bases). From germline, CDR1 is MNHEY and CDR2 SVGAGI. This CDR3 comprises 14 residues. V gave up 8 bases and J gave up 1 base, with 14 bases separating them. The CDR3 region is CASVETVANTEAFF. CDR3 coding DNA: TGTGCCAGCGTAGAGACAGTTGCGAACACTGAAGCTTTCTTT.

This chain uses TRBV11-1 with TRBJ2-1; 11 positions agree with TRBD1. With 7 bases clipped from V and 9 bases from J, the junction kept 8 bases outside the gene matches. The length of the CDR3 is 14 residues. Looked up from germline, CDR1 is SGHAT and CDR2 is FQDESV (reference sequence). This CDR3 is CASTLRDRGVEQFF. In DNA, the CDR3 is TGTGCCAGCACCCTCCGGGACAGGGGGGTTGAGCAGTTCTTC.

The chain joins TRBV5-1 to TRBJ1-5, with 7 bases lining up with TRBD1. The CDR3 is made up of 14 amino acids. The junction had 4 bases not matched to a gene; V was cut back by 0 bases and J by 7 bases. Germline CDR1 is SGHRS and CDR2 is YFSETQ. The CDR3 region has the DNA TGCGCCAGCAGCTTGGGACAGGGTATCCAGCCCCAGCATTTT. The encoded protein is CASSLGQGIQPQHF.

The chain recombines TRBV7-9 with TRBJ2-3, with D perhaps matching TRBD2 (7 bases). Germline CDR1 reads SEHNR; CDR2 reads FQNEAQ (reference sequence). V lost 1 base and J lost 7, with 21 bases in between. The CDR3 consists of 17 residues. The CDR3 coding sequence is TGTGCCAGCAGCTTAGGAGGGGGGGACCATCTGGGGTATACGCAGTATTTT. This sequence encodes CASSLGGGDHLGYTQYF.

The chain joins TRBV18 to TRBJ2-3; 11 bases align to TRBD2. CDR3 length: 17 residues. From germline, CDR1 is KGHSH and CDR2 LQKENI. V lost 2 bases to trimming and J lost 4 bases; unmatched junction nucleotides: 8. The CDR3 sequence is CASSPRRLAGGSDTQYF. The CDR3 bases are TGTGCCAGCTCACCAAGGCGGCTAGCGGGGGGTTCAGATACGCAGTATTTT. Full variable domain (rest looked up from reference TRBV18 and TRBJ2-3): NAGVMQNPRHLVRRRGQEARLRCSPMKGHSHVYWYRQLPEEGLKFMVYLQKENIIDESGMPKERFSAEFPKEGPSILRIQQVVRGDSAAYFCASSPRRLAGGSDTQYFGPGTRLTVL.

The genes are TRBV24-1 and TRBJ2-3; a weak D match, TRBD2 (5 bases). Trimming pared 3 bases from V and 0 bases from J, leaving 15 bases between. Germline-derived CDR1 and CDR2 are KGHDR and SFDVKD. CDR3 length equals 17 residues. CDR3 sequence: CATSDPRTGSSTDTQYF. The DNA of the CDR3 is TGTGCCACCAGTGATCCTAGGACGGGATCTAGCACAGATACGCAGTATTTT.

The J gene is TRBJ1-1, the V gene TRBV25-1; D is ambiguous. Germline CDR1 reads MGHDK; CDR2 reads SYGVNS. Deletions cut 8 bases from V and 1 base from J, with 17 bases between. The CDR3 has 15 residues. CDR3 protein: CASSPGPGWNTEAFF. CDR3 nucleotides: TGTGCCAGCTCGCCTGGACCGGGCTGGAACACTGAAGCTTTCTTT.

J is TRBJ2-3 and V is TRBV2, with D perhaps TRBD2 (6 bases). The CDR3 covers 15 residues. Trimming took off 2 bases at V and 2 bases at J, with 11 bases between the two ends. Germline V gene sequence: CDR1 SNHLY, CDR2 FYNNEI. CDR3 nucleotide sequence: TGTGCCAGCAGTGAATACGGGGGAACCACAGATACGCAGTATTTT. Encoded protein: CASSEYGGTTDTQYF.

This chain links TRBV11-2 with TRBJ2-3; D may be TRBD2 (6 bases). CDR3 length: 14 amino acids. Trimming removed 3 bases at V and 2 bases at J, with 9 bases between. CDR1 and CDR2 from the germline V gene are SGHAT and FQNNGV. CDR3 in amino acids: CASSLRGHTDTQYF. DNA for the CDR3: TGTGCCAGCAGCTTGCGGGGCCACACAGATACGCAGTATTTT.

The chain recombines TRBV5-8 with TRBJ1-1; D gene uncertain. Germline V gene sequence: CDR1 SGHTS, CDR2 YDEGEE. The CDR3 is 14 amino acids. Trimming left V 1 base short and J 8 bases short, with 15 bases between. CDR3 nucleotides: TGTGCCAGCAGCTTGCGGGGTAGACGACCCGAAGCTTTCTTT. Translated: CASSLRGRRPEAFF.

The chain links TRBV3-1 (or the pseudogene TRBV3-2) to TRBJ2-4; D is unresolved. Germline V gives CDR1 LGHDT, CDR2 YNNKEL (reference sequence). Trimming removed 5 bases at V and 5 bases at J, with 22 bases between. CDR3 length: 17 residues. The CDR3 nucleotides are TGTGCCAGCAGCTTTAAGTGTCCCATTTGCAAAGAAAACATTCAGTACTTC. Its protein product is CASSFKCPICKENIQYF.

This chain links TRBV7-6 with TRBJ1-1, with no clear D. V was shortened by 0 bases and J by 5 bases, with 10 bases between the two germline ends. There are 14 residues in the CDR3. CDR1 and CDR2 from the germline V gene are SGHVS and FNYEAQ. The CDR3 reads CASSLAGVQTEAFF. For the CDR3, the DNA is TGTGCCAGCAGCTTAGCCGGGGTGCAAACTGAAGCTTTCTTT.

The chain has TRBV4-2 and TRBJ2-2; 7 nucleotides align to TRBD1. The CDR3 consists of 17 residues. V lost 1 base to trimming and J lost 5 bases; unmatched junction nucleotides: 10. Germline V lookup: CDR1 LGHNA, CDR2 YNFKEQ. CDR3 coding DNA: TGTGCCAGCAGCCAAGGCCCAGAGGGGGCGGAAACCGGGGAGCTGTTTTTT. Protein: CASSQGPEGAETGELFF.

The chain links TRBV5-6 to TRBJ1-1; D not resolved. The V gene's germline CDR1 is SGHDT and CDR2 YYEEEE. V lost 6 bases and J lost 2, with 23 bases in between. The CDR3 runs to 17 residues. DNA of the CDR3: TGTGCCAGCAACGGTAGGTTGCAGGAAACCCTTAACACTGAAGCTTTCTTT. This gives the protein CASNGRLQETLNTEAFF.

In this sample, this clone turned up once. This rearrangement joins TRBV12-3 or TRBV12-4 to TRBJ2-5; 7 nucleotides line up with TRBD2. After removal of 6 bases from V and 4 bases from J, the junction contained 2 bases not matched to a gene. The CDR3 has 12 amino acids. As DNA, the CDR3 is TGTGCCAGCAGACGCGGGGGAGAGACCCAGTACTTC. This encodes CASRRGGETQYF.

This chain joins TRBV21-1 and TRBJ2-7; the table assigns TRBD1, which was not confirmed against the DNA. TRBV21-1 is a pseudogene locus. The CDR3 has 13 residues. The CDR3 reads CASKHNRGNEQYF. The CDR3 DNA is TGTGCCAGCAAACACAACAGGGGCAACGAGCAGTACTTC.

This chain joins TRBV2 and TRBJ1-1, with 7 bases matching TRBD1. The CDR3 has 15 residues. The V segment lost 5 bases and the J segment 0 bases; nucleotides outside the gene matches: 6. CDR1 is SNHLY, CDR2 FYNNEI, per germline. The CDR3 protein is CASSPQGFMNTEAFF. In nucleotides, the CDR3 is TGTGCCAGCAGTCCACAGGGGTTCATGAACACTGAAGCTTTCTTT.